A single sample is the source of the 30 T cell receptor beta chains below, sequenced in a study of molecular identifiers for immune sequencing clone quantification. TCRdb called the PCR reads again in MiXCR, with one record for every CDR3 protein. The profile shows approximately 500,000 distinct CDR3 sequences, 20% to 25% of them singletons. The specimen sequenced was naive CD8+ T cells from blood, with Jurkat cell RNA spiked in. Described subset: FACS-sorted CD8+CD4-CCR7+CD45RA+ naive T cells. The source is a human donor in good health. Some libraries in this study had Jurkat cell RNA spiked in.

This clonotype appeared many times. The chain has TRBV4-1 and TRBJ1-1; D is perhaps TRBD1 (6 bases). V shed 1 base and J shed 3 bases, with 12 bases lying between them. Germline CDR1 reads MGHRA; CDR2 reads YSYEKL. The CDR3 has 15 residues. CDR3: CASSQAPGHDTEAFF. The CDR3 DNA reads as TGCGCCAGCAGCCAAGCACCGGGACACGACACTGAAGCTTTCTTT.

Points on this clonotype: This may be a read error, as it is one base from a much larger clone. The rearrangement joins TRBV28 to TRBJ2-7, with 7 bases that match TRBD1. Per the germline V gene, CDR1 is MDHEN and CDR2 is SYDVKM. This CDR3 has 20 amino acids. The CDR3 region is CAGSSLEGKGAVTPVHEQYF. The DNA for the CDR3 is TGTGCCGGCAGTTCCTTAGAAGGGAAGGGGGCCGTGACGCCCGTCCACGAGCAGTACTTC.

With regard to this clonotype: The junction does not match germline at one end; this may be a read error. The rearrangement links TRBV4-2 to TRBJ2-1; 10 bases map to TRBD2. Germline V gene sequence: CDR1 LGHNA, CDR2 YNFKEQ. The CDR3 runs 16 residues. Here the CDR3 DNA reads TGTGCCAGCAGCCAGGAAGCGGGGGGGTTCTACAATGGGCAGTTCTTC. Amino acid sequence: CASSQEAGGFYNGQFF.

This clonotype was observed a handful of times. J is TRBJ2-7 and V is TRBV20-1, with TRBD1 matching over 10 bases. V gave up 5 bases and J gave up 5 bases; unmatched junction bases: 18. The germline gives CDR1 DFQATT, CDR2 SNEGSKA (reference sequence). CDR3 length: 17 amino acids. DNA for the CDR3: TGCAGTGCTTTTGGGCCTAAGACCGGGACAGGGGCCCACGAGCAGTACTTC. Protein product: CSAFGPKTGTGAHEQYF.

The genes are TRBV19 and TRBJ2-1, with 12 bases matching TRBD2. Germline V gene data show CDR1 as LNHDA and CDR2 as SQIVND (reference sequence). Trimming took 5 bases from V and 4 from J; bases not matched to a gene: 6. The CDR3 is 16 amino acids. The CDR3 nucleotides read TGTGCCAGTAGTCGTCCTCTAGCGGGAGGGTACAATGAGCAGTTCTTC. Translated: CASSRPLAGGYNEQFF.

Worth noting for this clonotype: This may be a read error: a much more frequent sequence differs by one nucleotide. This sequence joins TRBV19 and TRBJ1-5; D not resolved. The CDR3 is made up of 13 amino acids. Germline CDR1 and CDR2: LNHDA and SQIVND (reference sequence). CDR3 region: CASGMVSYQPQHF. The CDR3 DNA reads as TGTGCCAGTGGTATGGTCAGTTATCAGCCCCAGCATTTT.

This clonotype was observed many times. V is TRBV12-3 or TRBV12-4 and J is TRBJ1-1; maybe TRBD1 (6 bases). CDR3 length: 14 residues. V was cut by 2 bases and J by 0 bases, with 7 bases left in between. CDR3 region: CASSLRGVNTEAFF. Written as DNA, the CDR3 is TGTGCCAGCAGTTTAAGGGGGGTGAACACTGAAGCTTTCTTT.

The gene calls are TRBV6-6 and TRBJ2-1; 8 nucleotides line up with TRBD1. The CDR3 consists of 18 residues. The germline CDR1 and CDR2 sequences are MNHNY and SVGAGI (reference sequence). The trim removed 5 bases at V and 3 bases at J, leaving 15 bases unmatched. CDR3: CASSDADLPGQVYNEQFF. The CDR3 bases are TGTGCCAGCAGTGACGCTGATCTACCGGGACAGGTCTACAATGAGCAGTTCTTC.

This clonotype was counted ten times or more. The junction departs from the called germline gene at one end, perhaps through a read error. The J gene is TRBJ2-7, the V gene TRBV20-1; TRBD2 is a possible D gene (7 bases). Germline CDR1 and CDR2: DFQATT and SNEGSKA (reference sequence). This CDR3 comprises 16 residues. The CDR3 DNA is TGCAGTGCTCGAGAGCTGGGGGGGGGGCCCCTCTGGGTGCAGTACTTC. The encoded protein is CSARELGGGPLWVQYF.

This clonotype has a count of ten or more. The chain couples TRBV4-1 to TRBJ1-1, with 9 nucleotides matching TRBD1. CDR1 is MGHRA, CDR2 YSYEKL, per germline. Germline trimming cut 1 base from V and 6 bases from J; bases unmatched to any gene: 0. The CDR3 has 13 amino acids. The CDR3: CASSQGTGAEAFF. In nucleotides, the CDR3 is TGCGCCAGCAGCCAAGGGACAGGGGCTGAAGCTTTCTTT.

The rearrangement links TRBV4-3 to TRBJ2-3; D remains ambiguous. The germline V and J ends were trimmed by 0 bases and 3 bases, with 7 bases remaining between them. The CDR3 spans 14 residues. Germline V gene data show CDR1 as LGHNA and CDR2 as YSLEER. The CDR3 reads CASSQESGTDTQYF. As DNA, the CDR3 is TGCGCCAGCAGCCAAGAATCGGGTACAGATACGCAGTATTTT.

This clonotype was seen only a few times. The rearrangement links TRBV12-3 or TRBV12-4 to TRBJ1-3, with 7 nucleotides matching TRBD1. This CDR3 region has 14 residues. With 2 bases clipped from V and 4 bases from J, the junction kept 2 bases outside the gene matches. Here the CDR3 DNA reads TGTGCCAGCAGTTTATACAGGGGAGGAAACACCATATATTTT. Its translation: CASSLYRGGNTIYF.

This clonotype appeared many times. The CDR3 loop is CASSKSGASGGPPLYNEQFF. CDR3 sequence (DNA): TGTGCCAGCAGCAAAAGCGGTGCTAGCGGGGGGCCTCCGCTCTACAATGAGCAGTTCTTC. The chain combines TRBV7-9 with TRBJ2-1; 11 bases line up with TRBD2. The V gene's germline CDR1 is SEHNR and CDR2 FQNEAQ (reference sequence). V trimming: 5 bases; J trimming: 3 bases; junction bases outside the gene matches: 18. The CDR3 sequence is 20 residues long.

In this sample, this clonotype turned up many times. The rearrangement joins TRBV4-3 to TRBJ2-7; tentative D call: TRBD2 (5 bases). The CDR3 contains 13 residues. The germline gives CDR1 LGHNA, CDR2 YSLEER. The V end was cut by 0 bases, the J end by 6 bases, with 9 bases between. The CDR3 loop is CASSQDRGAEQYF. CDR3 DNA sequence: TGCGCCAGCAGCCAAGATCGGGGTGCCGAGCAGTACTTC.

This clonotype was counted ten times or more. The DNA of the CDR3 is TGTGCCAGCAGCGATCCCCCCGGACTAGCGGGGGACACAGATACGCAGTATTTT. Residues: CASSDPPGLAGDTDTQYF. V is TRBV2 and J is TRBJ2-3, with 13 bases matching TRBD2. The CDR3 totals 18 residues. V was clipped by 6 bases and J by 2 bases; unmatched bases: 11. CDR1 is SNHLY and CDR2 is FYNNEI in the germline V gene.

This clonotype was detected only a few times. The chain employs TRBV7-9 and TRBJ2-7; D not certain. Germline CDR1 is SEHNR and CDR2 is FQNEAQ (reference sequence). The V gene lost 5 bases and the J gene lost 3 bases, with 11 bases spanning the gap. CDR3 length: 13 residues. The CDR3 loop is CASSRPAHYEQYF. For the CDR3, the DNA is TGTGCCAGCAGCCGACCGGCCCACTACGAGCAGTACTTC.

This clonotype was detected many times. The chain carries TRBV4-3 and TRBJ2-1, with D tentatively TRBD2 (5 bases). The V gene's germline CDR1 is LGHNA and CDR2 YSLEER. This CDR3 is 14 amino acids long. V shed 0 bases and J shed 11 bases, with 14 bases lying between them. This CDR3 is CASSQDHVGSQQFF. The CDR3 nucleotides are TGCGCCAGCAGCCAAGATCATGTGGGGAGTCAGCAGTTCTTC.

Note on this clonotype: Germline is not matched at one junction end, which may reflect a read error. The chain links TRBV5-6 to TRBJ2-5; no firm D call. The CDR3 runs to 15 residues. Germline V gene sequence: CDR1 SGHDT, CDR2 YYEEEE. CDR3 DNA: TGTGCCGGCAGCCCACTAATCGAGTTACAAGAGACCCAGTACTTC. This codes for CAGSPLIELQETQYF.

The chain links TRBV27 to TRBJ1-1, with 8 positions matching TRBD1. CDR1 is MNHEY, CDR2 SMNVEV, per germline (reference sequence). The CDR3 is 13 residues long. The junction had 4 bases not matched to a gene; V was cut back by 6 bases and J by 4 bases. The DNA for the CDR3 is TGTGCCAGCAGACCACAGGGGGGCACTGAAGCTTTCTTT. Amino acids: CASRPQGGTEAFF.

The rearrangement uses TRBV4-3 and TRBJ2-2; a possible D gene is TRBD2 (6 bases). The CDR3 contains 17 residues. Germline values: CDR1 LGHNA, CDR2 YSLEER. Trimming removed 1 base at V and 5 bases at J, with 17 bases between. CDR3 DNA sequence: TGCGCCAGCAGCCAAGTTTGGCTGAGCGCGGGAACCGGGGAGCTGTTTTTT. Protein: CASSQVWLSAGTGELFF.

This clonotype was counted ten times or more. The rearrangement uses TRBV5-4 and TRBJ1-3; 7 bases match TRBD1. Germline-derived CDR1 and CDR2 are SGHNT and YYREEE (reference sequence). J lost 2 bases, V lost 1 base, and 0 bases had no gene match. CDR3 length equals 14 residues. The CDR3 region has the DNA TGTGCCAGCAGCTTGCAGGGGGCTGGAAACACCATATATTTT. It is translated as CASSLQGAGNTIYF.

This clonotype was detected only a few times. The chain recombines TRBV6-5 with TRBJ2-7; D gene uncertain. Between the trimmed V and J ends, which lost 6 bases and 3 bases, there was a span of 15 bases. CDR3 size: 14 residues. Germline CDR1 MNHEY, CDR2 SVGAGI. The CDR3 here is CASSYRAKDYEQYF. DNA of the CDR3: TGTGCCAGCAGCTACCGCGCTAAAGACTACGAGCAGTACTTC.

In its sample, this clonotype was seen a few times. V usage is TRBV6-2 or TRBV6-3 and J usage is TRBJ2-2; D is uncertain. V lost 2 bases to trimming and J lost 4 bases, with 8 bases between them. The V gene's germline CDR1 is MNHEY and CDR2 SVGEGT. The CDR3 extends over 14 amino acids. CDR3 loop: CASSYRPSTGELFF. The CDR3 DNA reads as TGTGCCAGCAGTTACCGGCCCAGCACCGGGGAGCTGTTTTTT.

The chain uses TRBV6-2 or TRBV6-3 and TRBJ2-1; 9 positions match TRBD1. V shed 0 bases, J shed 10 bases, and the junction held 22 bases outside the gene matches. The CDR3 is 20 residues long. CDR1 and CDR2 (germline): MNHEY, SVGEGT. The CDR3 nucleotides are TGTGCCAGCAGTTACTCGAGCGTTCGTCTCCCGGGACAGGGATTTGGGGAGCAGTTCTTC. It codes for CASSYSSVRLPGQGFGEQFF.

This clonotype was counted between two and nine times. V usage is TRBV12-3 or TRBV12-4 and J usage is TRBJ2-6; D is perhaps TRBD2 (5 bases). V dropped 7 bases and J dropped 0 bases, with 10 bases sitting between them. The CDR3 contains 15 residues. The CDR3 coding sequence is TGTGCCAGCACCTACAGCGGCTCTGGGGCCAACGTCCTGACTTTC. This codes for CASTYSGSGANVLTF.

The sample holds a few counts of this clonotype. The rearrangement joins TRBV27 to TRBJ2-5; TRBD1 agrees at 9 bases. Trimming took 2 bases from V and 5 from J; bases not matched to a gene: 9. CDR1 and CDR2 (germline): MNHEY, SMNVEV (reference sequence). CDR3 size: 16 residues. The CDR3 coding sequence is TGTGCCAGCAGTTTAAACAGGGGGCGTTTCTCGGAGACCCAGTACTTC. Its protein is CASSLNRGRFSETQYF.

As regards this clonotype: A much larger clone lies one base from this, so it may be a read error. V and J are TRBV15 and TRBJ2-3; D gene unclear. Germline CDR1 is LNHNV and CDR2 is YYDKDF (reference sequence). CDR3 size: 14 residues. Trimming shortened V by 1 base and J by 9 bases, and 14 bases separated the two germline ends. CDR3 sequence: CATSRVQAIKTQYF. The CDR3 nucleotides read TGTGCCACCAGCAGAGTCCAGGCGATCAAAACGCAGTATTTT.

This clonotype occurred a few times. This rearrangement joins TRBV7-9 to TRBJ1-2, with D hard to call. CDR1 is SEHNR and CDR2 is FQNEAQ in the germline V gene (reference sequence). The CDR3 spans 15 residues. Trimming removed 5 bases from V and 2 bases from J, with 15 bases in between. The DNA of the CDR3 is TGTGCCAGCAGCGAATGGACTGGGGAAAACTATGGCTACACCTTC. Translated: CASSEWTGENYGYTF.

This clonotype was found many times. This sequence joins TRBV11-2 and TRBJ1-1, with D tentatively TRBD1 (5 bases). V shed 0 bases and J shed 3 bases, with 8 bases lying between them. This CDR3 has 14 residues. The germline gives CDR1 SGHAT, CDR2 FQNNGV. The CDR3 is CASSLEGDYTEAFF. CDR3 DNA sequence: TGTGCCAGCAGCTTAGAAGGGGACTACACTGAAGCTTTCTTT.

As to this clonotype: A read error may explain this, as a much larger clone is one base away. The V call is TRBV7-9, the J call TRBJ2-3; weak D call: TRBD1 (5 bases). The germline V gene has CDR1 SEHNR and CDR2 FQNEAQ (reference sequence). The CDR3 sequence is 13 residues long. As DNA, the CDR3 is TGTGCCGGCAGCTTAGAAGGGGCAGATACGCAGTATTTT. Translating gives CAGSLEGADTQYF. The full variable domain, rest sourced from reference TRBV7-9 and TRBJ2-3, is DTGVSQNPRHKITKRGQNVTFRCDPISEHNRLYWYRQTLGQGPEFLTYFQNEAQLEKSRLLSDRFSAERPKGSFSTLEIQRTEQGDSAMYLCAGSLEGADTQYFGPGTRLTVL.